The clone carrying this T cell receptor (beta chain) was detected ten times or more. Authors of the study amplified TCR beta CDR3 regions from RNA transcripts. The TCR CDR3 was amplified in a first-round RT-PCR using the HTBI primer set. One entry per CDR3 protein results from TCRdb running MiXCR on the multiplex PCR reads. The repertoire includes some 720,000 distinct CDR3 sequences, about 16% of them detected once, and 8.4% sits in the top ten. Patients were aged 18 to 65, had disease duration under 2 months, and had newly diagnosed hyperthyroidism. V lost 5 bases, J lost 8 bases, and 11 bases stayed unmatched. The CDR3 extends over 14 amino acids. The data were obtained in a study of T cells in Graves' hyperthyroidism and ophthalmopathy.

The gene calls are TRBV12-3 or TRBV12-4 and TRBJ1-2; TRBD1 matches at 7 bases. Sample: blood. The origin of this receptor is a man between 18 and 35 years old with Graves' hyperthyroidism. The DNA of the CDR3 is TGTGCCAGCAGTACGGGACAGCCAGCTGGAGGCTACACCTTC. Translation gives CASSTGQPAGGYTF.